Listed below are T cell receptor beta chains from one sample, sequenced in a study of blood T cell repertoires in COVID-19. Repertoires were generated with immunoSEQ multiplex PCR, while TCRdb's copy carries only in-frame clones and drops some. This table has roughly 700,000 clones, over 80% appearing once. Sequencing was carried out using peripheral blood. The receptors were gathered from a woman aged 18-30 years with acute or convalescent COVID-19. The CDR3 runs from the conserved cysteine through the conserved F or W. D genes are given only for firm matches. The size of a clone is reported for some rows only, either as once, few or many, or as a class for expanded clones.

J gene	V gene	clone size	D gene	CDR3 protein	CDR3 DNA
TRBJ2-2	TRBV25-1	-	-	CASSEYRGPGELFF	TGTGCCAGCAGTGAATACCGAGGGCCCGGGGAGCTGTTTTTT
TRBJ2-3	TRBV11-2	-	-	CASSLDPGADTQYF	TGTGCCAGCAGCTTAGATCCGGGGGCAGATACGCAGTATTTT
TRBJ2-3	TRBV4-1	-	TRBD2	CASSQDSPLAGGVTDTQYF	TGCGCCAGCAGCCAAGATAGCCCCCTCGCGGGGGGGGTCACAGATACGCAGTATTTT
TRBJ2-1	TRBV3-1/TRBV3-2	-	-	CASSPLRGQYSTGGWADEQFF	TGTGCCAGCAGCCCGTTGCGGGGGCAATATAGCACCGGGGGTTGGGCAGATGAGCAGTTCTTC
TRBJ1-3	TRBV5-1	few	-	CASSLTGTTSTVSGNTIYF	TGCGCCAGCAGCTTGACCGGGACAACCTCGACCGTCTCTGGAAACACCATATATTTT
TRBJ1-4	TRBV6-2/TRBV6-3	once	-	CASSPTGSGGEKLFF	TGTGCCAGCAGCCCAACCGGCTCCGGAGGGGAAAAACTGTTTTTT
TRBJ1-1	TRBV1	-	-	CTSSPRLPLGVAEAFF	TGCACCAGCAGCCCCCGTCTCCCTTTGGGAGTTGCTGAAGCTTTCTTT
TRBJ1-1	TRBV7-9	-	-	CASNSGGTEAFF	TGTGCCAGCAATTCGGGGGGCACTGAAGCTTTCTTT
TRBJ2-7	TRBV27	-	-	CASSLLDRAEQYF	TGTGCCAGCAGTTTGCTCGACAGAGCCGAGCAGTACTTC
TRBJ2-3	TRBV19	-	TRBD2	CASSRTRTRTDTQYF	TGTGCCAGTAGCCGGACTAGAACTCGGACAGATACGCAGTATTTT
TRBJ1-5	TRBV21-1	-	-	CASTKGTGDQPQHF	TGTGCCAGCACCAAGGGGACAGGGGATCAGCCCCAGCATTTT
TRBJ1-5	TRBV12-3/TRBV12-4	-	-	CASRGTGNQPQHF	TGTGCCAGCAGAGGCACAGGGAATCAGCCCCAGCATTTT
TRBJ1-2	TRBV2	once	-	CASRPDRTPRHGYTF	TGTGCCAGCAGACCAGACAGGACCCCGCGGCATGGCTACACCTTC
TRBJ2-2	TRBV25-1	-	-	CASSSRTAITGELFF	TGTGCCAGCAGTTCCAGGACAGCAATCACCGGGGAGCTGTTTTTT
TRBJ2-3	TRBV5-6	-	-	CASSLGPFRVSRDTQYF	TGTGCCAGCAGCTTGGGGCCTTTCCGGGTCTCAAGGGATACGCAGTATTTT
TRBJ1-2	TRBV7-8	-	TRBD1	CASSPRPTGVTNYGYTF	TGTGCCAGCAGCCCTCGCCCGACAGGGGTGACTAACTATGGCTACACCTTC
TRBJ1-6	TRBV2	few	-	CASNRYNSPLHF	TGTGCCAGCAACAGGTATAATTCACCCCTCCACTTT
TRBJ2-7	TRBV5-5	-	TRBD1	CASSLDPGQSDYEQYF	TGTGCCAGCAGCTTGGACCCGGGACAGTCCGACTACGAGCAGTACTTC
TRBJ2-6	TRBV6-1	-	-	CASSEALRAGANVLTF	TGTGCCAGCAGTGAAGCCCTCAGGGCTGGGGCCAACGTCCTGACTTTC
TRBJ1-2	TRBV19	once	TRBD1	CASSTRGTGYYGYTF	TGTGCCAGTAGTACTCGGGGGACAGGGTACTATGGCTACACCTTC
TRBJ1-2	TRBV5-1	-	-	CASSMTANYGYTF	TGCGCCAGCAGCATGACAGCTAACTATGGCTACACCTTC
TRBJ2-3	TRBV7-9	-	TRBD2	CASSFAGGPRVTDTQYF	TGTGCCAGCAGCTTTGCGGGGGGCCCCAGGGTCACAGATACGCAGTATTTT
TRBJ1-1	TRBV19	-	-	CASTPRDAGFNTEAFF	TGTGCCAGTACCCCACGTGATGCAGGCTTTAACACTGAAGCTTTCTTT
TRBJ1-2	TRBV18	-	TRBD1	CASSPGDRANYGYTF	TGTGCCAGCTCACCAGGGGACAGAGCTAACTATGGCTACACCTTC
TRBJ1-3	TRBV3-1/TRBV3-2	-	-	CASSQQEPGSGNTIYF	TGTGCCAGCAGCCAACAAGAGCCCGGTTCTGGAAACACCATATATTTT
TRBJ1-2	TRBV3-1/TRBV3-2	-	-	CASSQEPTGLTNYGYTF	TGTGCCAGCAGCCAAGAACCTACAGGGTTAACTAACTATGGCTACACCTTC
TRBJ1-2	TRBV3-1/TRBV3-2	once	TRBD1	CASSQDGTFRDRESRSRGYTF	TGTGCCAGCAGCCAAGATGGAACTTTCCGGGACAGGGAGTCAAGAAGTCGAGGCTACACCTTC
TRBJ2-3	TRBV5-4	-	-	CASSPPDRPRIVGTDTQYF	TGTGCCAGCAGTCCCCCCGACAGGCCGCGTATTGTGGGTACAGATACGCAGTATTTT
TRBJ2-2	TRBV7-2	-	TRBD2	CASSPLGVAGGRGELFF	TGTGCCAGCAGCCCCCTCGGGGTAGCGGGGGGGAGGGGGGAGCTGTTTTTT
TRBJ1-1	TRBV27	-	-	CASRGRRENTEAFF	TGTGCCAGCAGGGGTCGTCGGGAGAACACTGAAGCTTTCTTT
TRBJ1-2	TRBV4-2	few	-	CASSQGIFGGDYYGYTF	TGTGCCAGCAGCCAAGGTATCTTCGGGGGGGACTACTATGGCTACACCTTC
TRBJ1-1	TRBV9	-	-	CASSDRSGGPNTEAFF	TGTGCCAGCAGCGACCGGAGTGGCGGGCCGAACACTGAAGCTTTCTTT
TRBJ1-5	TRBV5-1	-	-	CASKKSQKTPSNQPQHF	TGCGCCAGCAAGAAATCCCAGAAAACACCTAGCAATCAGCCCCAGCATTTT
TRBJ2-7	TRBV29-1	once	-	CSVDGGGSYEQYF	TGCAGCGTTGACGGAGGGGGCTCTTACGAGCAGTACTTC
TRBJ1-3	TRBV5-1	-	TRBD1	CASSFGQGGGNTIYF	TGCGCCAGCAGCTTCGGACAGGGGGGCGGAAACACCATATATTTT
TRBJ1-1	TRBV10-3	-	-	CATSVAGETEAFF	TGTGCCACATCGGTTGCGGGCGAAACTGAAGCTTTCTTT
TRBJ2-7	TRBV5-1	-	-	CASRQYDTVSYEQYF	TGCGCCAGCAGACAATATGATACAGTTTCCTACGAGCAGTACTTC
TRBJ1-6	TRBV4-3	-	TRBD1	CASSQGQGYSPLHF	TGCGCCAGCAGCCAGGGACAGGGGTATTCACCCCTCCACTTT
TRBJ2-3	TRBV19	-	TRBD1	CASSNDRGVSTDTQYF	TGTGCCAGTAGTAACGACAGGGGAGTAAGCACAGATACGCAGTATTTT
TRBJ1-3	TRBV15	-	TRBD1	CATSSAGQGIGGSRNTIYF	TGTGCCACCAGCAGCGCGGGACAGGGGATCGGAGGCTCTCGAAACACCATATATTTT
TRBJ2-7	TRBV7-2	-	TRBD1	CASSTRQGRYEQYF	TGTGCCAGCAGCACCCGACAGGGTAGGTACGAGCAGTACTTC
TRBJ1-2	TRBV19	-	TRBD1	CASSIQGLANYGYTF	TGTGCCAGTAGCATACAGGGGCTTGCTAACTATGGCTACACCTTC
TRBJ2-3	TRBV30	-	TRBD2	CAWRLAGGPSTDTQYF	TGTGCCTGGAGGCTAGCGGGGGGGCCTAGCACAGATACGCAGTATTTT
TRBJ2-5	TRBV11-2	-	TRBD2	CASSLELAGGETQYF	TGTGCCAGCAGCTTAGAACTAGCGGGGGGTGAGACCCAGTACTTC
TRBJ2-7	TRBV5-6	once	-	CASSVDRRPYEQYF	TGTGCCAGCAGCGTGGACAGACGCCCCTACGAGCAGTACTTC
TRBJ1-4	TRBV7-3	-	-	CASSLKQGSPSTNEKLFF	TGTGCCAGCAGCTTAAAACAGGGCTCCCCCTCAACTAATGAAAAACTGTTTTTT